The text below deals with one T cell receptor beta chain. Its antigen is not known. These data come from a study of shared clonotypes between healthy human individuals. General study points: An anticipated effect of sequencing depth on clonotype sharing among donors was recognized. Estimated clonotype richness was generally higher in naive than memory subsets. About 5% was the fraction of naive CD4 clonotypes found shared across four donors.

Samples underwent the assay at deep level. Some clones are missing from TCRdb's copy, which holds only in-frame ones; the method was immunoSEQ multiplex PCR. Among some 1.5 million clones, around 98% were seen once, and the ten largest hold around 0.45%. The germline V and J ends were trimmed by 0 bases and 8 bases, with 9 bases remaining between them. This CDR3 has 13 residues. The germline V gene has CDR1 SGDLS and CDR2 YYNGEE. The sequencing input was naive CD4+ T cells sorted from blood. The subset is: CD45RA+ positively selected. V is TRBV9 and J is TRBJ2-1; no clear D gene. The receptor comes from a man aged 25 to 40 in good health. The CDR3 bases are TGTGCCAGCAGCGTAGTGACTGGGTATGAGCAGTTCTTC. This encodes CASSVVTGYEQFF.